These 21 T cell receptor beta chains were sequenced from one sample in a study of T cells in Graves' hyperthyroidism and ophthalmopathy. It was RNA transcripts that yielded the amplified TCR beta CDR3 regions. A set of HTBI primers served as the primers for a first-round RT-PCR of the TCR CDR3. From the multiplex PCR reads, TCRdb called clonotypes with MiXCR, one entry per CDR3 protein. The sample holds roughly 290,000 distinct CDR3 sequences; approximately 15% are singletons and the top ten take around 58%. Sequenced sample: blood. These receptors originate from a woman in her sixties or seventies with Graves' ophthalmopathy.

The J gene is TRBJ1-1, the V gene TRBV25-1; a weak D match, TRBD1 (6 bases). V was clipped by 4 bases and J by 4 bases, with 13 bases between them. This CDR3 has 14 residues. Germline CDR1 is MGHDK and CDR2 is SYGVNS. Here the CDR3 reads CASSGQKGVTEAFF. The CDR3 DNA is TGTGCCAGCAGTGGACAGAAGGGGGTCACTGAAGCTTTCTTT.

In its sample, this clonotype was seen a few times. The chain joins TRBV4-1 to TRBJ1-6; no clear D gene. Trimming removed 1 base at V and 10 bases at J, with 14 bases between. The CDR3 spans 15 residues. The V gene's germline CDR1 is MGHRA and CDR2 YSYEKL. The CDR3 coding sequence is TGCGCCAGCAGCCAAGTAGGAGGGTTTCACTCACCCCTCCACTTT. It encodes CASSQVGGFHSPLHF.

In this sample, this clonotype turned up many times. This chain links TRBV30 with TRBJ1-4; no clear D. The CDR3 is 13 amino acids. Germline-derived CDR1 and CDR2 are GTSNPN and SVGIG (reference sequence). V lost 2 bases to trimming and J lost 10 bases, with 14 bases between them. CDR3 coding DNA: TGTGCCTGGAGTCAGAACCCGGAGGGAAAACTGTTTTTT. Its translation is CAWSQNPEGKLFF.

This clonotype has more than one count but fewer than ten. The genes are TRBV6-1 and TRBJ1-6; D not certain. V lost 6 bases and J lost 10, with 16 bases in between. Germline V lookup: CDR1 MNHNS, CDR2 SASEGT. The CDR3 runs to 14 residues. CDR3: CASSSLIFGSPLHF. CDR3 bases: TGTGCCAGCAGCTCCCTCATTTTCGGATCACCCCTCCACTTT.

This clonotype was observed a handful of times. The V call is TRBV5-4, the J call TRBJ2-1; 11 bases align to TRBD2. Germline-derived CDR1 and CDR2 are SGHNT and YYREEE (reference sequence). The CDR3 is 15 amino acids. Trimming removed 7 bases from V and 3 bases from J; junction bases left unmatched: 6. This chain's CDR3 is CASRMTSGNYNEQFF. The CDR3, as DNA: TGTGCCAGCCGAATGACTAGCGGGAACTACAATGAGCAGTTCTTC.

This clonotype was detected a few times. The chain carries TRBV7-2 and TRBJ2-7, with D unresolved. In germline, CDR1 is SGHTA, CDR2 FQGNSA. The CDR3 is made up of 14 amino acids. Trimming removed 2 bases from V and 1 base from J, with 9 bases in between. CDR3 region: CASSLSQASYEQYF. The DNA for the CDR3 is TGTGCCAGCAGCTTAAGCCAGGCTTCCTACGAGCAGTACTTC.

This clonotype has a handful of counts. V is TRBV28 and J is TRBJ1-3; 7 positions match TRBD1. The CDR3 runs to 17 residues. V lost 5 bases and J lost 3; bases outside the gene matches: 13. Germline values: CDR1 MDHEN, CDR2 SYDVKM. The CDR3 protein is CASSPDREIWVGNTIYF. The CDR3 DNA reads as TGTGCCAGCAGTCCTGACAGGGAAATTTGGGTTGGAAACACCATATATTTT.

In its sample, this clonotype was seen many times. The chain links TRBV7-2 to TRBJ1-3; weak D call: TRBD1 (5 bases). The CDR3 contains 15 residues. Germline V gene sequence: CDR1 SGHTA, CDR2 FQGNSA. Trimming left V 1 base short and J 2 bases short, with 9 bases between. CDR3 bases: TGTGCCAGCAGCTTAGTAGGGACGGCTGGAAACACCATATATTTT. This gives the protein CASSLVGTAGNTIYF.

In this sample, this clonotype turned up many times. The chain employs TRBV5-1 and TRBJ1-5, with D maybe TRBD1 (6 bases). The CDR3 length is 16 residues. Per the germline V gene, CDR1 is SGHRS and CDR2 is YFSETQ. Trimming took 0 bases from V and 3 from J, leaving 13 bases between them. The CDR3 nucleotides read TGCGCCAGCAGCTTGGGGGACATTACCTCCAATCAGCCCCAGCATTTT. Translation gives CASSLGDITSNQPQHF.

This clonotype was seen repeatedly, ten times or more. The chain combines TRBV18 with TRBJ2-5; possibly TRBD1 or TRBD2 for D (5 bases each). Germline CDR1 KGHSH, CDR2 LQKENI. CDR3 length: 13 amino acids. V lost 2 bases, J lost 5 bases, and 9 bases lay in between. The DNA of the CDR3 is TGTGCCAGCTCACCAGGGACGTCCGAGACCCAGTACTTC. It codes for CASSPGTSETQYF.

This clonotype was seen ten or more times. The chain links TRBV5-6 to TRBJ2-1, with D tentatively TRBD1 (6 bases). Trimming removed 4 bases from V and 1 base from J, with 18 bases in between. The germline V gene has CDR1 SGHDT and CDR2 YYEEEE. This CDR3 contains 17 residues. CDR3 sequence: CASSLRGWQRSYNEQFF. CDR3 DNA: TGTGCCAGCAGCCTCAGGGGTTGGCAGCGGTCCTACAATGAGCAGTTCTTC.

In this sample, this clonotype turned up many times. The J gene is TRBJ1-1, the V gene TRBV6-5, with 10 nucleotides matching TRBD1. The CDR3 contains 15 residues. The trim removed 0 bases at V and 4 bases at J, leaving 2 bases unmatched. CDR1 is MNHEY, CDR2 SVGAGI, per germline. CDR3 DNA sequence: TGTGCCAGCAGTTACTCGGGGGACAGGGGCACTGAAGCTTTCTTT. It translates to CASSYSGDRGTEAFF.

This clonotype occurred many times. CDR3 region: CSGTRGGGNTEAFF. CDR3 bases: TGCAGCGGCACCCGGGGAGGGGGCAACACTGAAGCTTTCTTT. This rearrangement joins TRBV29-1 to TRBJ1-1; the match to TRBD1 covers 7 bases. Germline CDR1 reads SQVTM; CDR2 reads ANQGSEA. After removal of 7 bases from V and 2 bases from J, the junction contained 10 bases not matched to a gene. The CDR3 is 14 residues long.

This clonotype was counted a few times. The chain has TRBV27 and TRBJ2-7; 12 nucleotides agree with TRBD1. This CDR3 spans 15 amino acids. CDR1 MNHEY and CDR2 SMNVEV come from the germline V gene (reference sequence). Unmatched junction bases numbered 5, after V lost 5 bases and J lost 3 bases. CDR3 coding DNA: TGTGCCAGCAGTGAGGGACAGGGGGCTGTCTACGAGCAGTACTTC. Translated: CASSEGQGAVYEQYF.

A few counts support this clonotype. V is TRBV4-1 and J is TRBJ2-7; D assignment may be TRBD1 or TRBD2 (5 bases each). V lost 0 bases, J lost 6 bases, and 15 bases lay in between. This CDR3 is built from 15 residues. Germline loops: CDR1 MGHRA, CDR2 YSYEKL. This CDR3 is CASSQDRDPRGEQYF. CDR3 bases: TGCGCCAGCAGCCAAGATAGGGACCCTCGGGGCGAGCAGTACTTC.

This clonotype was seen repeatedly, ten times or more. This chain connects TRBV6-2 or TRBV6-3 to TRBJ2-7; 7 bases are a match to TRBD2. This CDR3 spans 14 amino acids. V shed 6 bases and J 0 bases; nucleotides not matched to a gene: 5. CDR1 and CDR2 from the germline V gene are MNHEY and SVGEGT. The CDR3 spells CASRGSGGSYEQYF. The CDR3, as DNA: TGTGCCAGCAGGGGATCGGGAGGCTCCTACGAGCAGTACTTC.

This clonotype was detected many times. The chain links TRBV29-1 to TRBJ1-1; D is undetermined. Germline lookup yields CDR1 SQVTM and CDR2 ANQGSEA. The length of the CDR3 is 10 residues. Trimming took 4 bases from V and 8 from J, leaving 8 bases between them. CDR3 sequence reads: CSVVRGEAFF. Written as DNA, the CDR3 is TGCAGCGTTGTTCGGGGAGAAGCTTTCTTT.

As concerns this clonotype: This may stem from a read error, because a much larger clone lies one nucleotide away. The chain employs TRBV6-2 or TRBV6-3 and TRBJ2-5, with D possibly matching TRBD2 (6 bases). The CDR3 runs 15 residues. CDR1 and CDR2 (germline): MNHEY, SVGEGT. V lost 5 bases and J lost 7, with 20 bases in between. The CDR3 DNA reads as TGTGCCAGCAGTCCCGCGGGACGGCCTCTGTGGACCCAGTACTTC. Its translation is CASSPAGRPLWTQYF.

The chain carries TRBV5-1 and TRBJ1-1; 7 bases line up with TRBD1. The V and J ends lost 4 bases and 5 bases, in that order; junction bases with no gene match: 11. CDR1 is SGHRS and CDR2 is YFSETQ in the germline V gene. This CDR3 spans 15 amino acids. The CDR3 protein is CASSPGQLIPTEAFF. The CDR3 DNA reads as TGCGCCAGCAGCCCGGGACAGTTAATACCTACTGAAGCTTTCTTT.

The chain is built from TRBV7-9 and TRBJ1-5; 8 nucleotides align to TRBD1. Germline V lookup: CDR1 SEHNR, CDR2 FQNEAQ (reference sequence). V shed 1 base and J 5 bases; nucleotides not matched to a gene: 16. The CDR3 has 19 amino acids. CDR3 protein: CASSLETGARFFRDQPQHF. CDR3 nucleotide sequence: TGTGCCAGCAGCTTAGAGACAGGGGCGCGTTTTTTTCGGGATCAGCCCCAGCATTTT.

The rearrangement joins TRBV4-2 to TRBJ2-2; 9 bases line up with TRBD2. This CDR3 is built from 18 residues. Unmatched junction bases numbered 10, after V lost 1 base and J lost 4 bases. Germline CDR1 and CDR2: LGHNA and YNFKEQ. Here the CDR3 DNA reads TGTGCCAGCAGCCAAGTCTCGGTTAAAGCGGGAGGCACCGGGGAGCTGTTTTTT. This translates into CASSQVSVKAGGTGELFF.